This T cell receptor beta chain appears in the sequencing data of a study of shared clonotypes between healthy human individuals (dated by TCRdb to the early 2020s). Some background on the complete study: The cohort included a few men and two women between 18 and 49 years of age. Leukapheresis yielded between about 0.9 and 9 billion PBMCs per donor. To increase sequencing depth and limit assay-specific biases, different laboratories used diverse techniques to prepare libraries and sequence TCR repertoires. For each donor, CD4 naive and CD4 memory were each given three plates, CD8 naive was given two plates, and CD8 memory was given one plate. To estimate repertoire size and how much clonotypes are shared between individuals, the study performed deep sequencing of blood TCR repertoires from about five healthy adults.

What the work shows at the level of the full study, not this receptor alone: Incomplete sequencing was indicated by rarefaction of sorted-subset datasets, despite the large sequencing depth. Clonotypes shared by all four sorted-subset donors showed higher generation probabilities than non-shared clonotypes. Only blood was sampled, and tissue TCR repertoires likely differ from those in blood. Pairwise subsampling led to the expectation that sequencing depth would affect the degree of clonotype sharing among donors. Larger estimated clonotype richness was generally found for naive subsets than for memory subsets. Sharing across a few donors was observed for 5% to 6.5% of naive CD4, about 3.2% of naive CD8, 2.3% of memory CD4, and 0.4% of memory CD8 clonotypes. The genetic and exposure-history diversity represented was limited by the small number of donors.

Using the deep immunoSEQ assay, multiplex PCR amplified TCR CDR3 regions from genomic DNA. For each cell subset, the extracted genomic DNA was distributed evenly across all wells of several immunoSEQ 96-well plates, and each plate served as one replicate. Each replicate PCR for sorted subsets received around 210 ng genomic DNA, equal to tens of thousands of T cell genomes. Purified libraries were measured with a Qubit 3.0 fluorometer, size-checked on a Bioanalyzer 2100, and measured again with the KAPA Library Quantification kit. Every immunoSEQ 96-well plate was sequenced on a dedicated single-read 150-cycle Illumina NextSeq 550 flow cell. Concerning the study's data processing: Because the immunoSEQ output included only junctional sequences and no quality scores, the filtering could not be the same as the filtering used for full-length reads. To assign V/J genes and CDR3, sequences were annotated using PyIR, a Python wrapper for IgBLAST v1.9, with IMGT germline references. Reads with weak V/J assignments (E-value above 1e-6), missing CDR3, stop codons, out-of-frame junctions, or ambiguous translated residues were removed. V3J clonotypes were defined as sequences sharing an identical inferred V gene, J gene, and CDR3 amino acid sequence. To compute the percentage overlap between repertoires, the number of shared unique clonotypes was divided by the size of the smaller repertoire. Richness of each repertoire was evaluated using RTK rarefaction, the Chao1 estimator, and Recon v2.1 estimates of unobserved clonotypes. Generation probabilities were computed with OLGA for all TCRbeta clonotypes obtained by the gDNA method from several donors. TCRdb took this table from immuneACCESS and kept in-frame rearrangements with V and J called. Such tables lack part of the clones; where checked against another copy, unresolved V genes explain under half of the gap, and the rest is unexplained. V, J and clone size were drawn from that table, and D and trimming were deduced from the DNA. This sample comprises around 2,000,000 clones, roughly 94% of them detected only once. The top ten constitute roughly 1% of the sample.

With respect to this clone: Its recognized antigen is unknown. Qualities for individual bases were not recorded, and no much larger clone is one base off.

V and J are truncated by 1 base and 6 bases respectively, leaving an intervening sequence of 12 bases. From the cysteine up to the phenylalanine, the CDR3 has a length of 14 residues. The CDR3 DNA has 42 bases and is translated from base 1. According to the germline V gene (reference sequence), CDR1 reads SEHNR and CDR2 reads FQNEAQ. CD8 naive samples consisted of CD45RO-negative cells that were positively selected for CCR7, yielding a CD45RA+CCR7+ population without TemRA cells. Donors were healthy HIV-negative adults with no recently reported acute infections or vaccinations. Every donor was a Caucasian adult residing in Nashville, Tennessee, USA. Blood was obtained by leukapheresis, after which PBMCs were separated by Ficoll-Histopaque density gradient centrifugation and cryopreserved in liquid nitrogen vapor phase. Purity and quantity of every magnetically sorted T cell population were checked by analytical flow cytometry. Each sorted fraction had its genomic DNA isolated and then quantified by UV absorbance on a Nanodrop 2000c.

Sample: naive CD8+ T cells sorted from blood. The cell subset or site label, as the study defines it: CD45RA+CCR7+. This receptor was identified in a man younger than 30 in good health. Here the chain combines TRBV7-9 and TRBJ1-2; no D gene is confidently identified. The CDR3 reads as follows: CASSLVPRGDGYTF. The nucleotide sequence reads as follows: TGTGCCAGCAGCTTAGTCCCACGTGGGGATGGCTACACCTTC.